The rows below give T cell receptor beta chains drawn from one sample of a study of T-cell memory formation after mild COVID-19. Each CDR3 protein is one row after TCRdb ran MiXCR on the 5' RACE reads. This table has about 500,000 distinct CDR3 sequences, around 21% appearing once. Sample: PBMCs or a T cell subset sorted from them (not recorded which). The receptors shown here come from an adult woman who had mild COVID-19 (a few samples of this study predate the infection). Cell type and time point are not known. CDR3s include the opening cysteine and the closing phenylalanine or tryptophan. Each record gives: CDR3 protein, V gene, clone size. Size values are once, few and many counts, or a class for expanded clones, and some rows have none.

CDR3: CASSQTSGGAATDTQYF
V: TRBV4-1
size: few

CDR3: CASSSTYTYGYTF
V: TRBV7-2
size: .

CDR3: CASSYSTGPSYEQYF
V: TRBV6-2/TRBV6-3
size: few

CDR3: CASSFLWAAYEQYF
V: TRBV5-1
size: .

CDR3: CATSDLERETPGELFF
V: TRBV24-1
size: few

CDR3: CASNTRGLAGINEQFF
V: TRBV5-1
size: few

CDR3: CASSLGYRGESPGANVLTF
V: TRBV7-2
size: .

CDR3: CASSQELGPLETQYF
V: TRBV4-2
size: few

CDR3: CASSFTGLANNEQFF
V: TRBV5-1
size: few

CDR3: CSVEVGDYEQYF
V: TRBV29-1
size: .

CDR3: CASSRGTGALAGELFF
V: TRBV4-3
size: .

CDR3: CASRGLIMNTEAFF
V: TRBV12-3/TRBV12-4
size: few

CDR3: CASSLRGRVSYNEQFF
V: TRBV11-1
size: .

CDR3: CASLAGDMNTEAFF
V: TRBV5-1
size: .

CDR3: CASSYSPSGTGELFF
V: TRBV6-2/TRBV6-3
size: few

CDR3: CASSQRLGRGRSFNPDTQYF
V: TRBV4-1
size: few

CDR3: CASSLVWGRYNEQFF
V: TRBV5-6
size: many

CDR3: CATSRGSLTYEQYF
V: TRBV15
size: few

CDR3: CASSSPGGTGANVLTF
V: TRBV11-2
size: few

CDR3: CASSPSSDEQYF
V: TRBV18
size: .

CDR3: CASSEYGANTQYF
V: TRBV25-1
size: few

CDR3: CASSLTGGGGTDTQYF
V: TRBV5-1
size: few

CDR3: CSVDESSFSGNTIYF
V: TRBV29-1
size: .

CDR3: CASSSGQGTETQYF
V: TRBV5-1
size: few

CDR3: CASSLIGTGGNNEQFF
V: TRBV5-1
size: few

CDR3: CSAGQGTYEQYF
V: TRBV29-1
size: many

CDR3: CASTRTGKSTDTQYF
V: TRBV6-2/TRBV6-3
size: .

CDR3: CASSLHGPLTGNTIYF
V: TRBV7-2
size: few

CDR3: CASSLAGVEKAQYF
V: TRBV12-3/TRBV12-4
size: .

CDR3: CASRRTGTGSTEQFF
V: TRBV6-5
size: .

CDR3: CASSQPGLVKNIQYF
V: TRBV3-1
size: .

CDR3: CSVEGGGQGPPDTQYF
V: TRBV29-1
size: few

CDR3: CASSLEGTEIDTQYF
V: TRBV12-3/TRBV12-4
size: .

CDR3: CSVEADTDTQYF
V: TRBV29-1
size: many

CDR3: CASSRRPGRETQYF
V: TRBV7-7
size: .

CDR3: CASSQDPPFASGHRTQYF
V: TRBV3-1
size: .

CDR3: CASSVGAFYQETQYF
V: TRBV9
size: .

CDR3: CASKGAGGTSTDTQYF
V: TRBV25-1
size: many

CDR3: CASRLGLAGDTQYF
V: TRBV5-5
size: .

CDR3: CASSLTLAGAVNEQFF
V: TRBV4-1
size: few

CDR3: CASSMEVGGYTF
V: TRBV19
size: once

CDR3: CASSEGMLTDTQYF
V: TRBV9
size: few

CDR3: CASRPLAGGPYEQYF
V: TRBV5-1
size: .

CDR3: CASTPSGEETQYF
V: TRBV5-1
size: .

CDR3: CSGSTGTQETQYF
V: TRBV29-1
size: many

CDR3: CASSLPGQGSSPLHF
V: TRBV7-2
size: few

CDR3: CAWRTPARGANVLTF
V: TRBV30
size: .

CDR3: CASSGYRGRAFF
V: TRBV25-1
size: .

CDR3: CASSQERGGSGDTQYF
V: TRBV4-1
size: .